The sequence of this T cell receptor beta chain was determined in a study of T cells after posttransplantation cyclophosphamide. The assay was immunoSEQ multiplex PCR, and TCRdb's table has in-frame clones only and misses some. The repertoire consists of about 44,000 clones, none detected only once. This clone was seen ten or more times. This CDR3 comprises 14 residues. The trim removed 4 bases at V and 5 bases at J, leaving 6 bases unmatched. The germline V gene has CDR1 SEHNR and CDR2 FQNEAQ (reference sequence). The receptor was isolated from a man aged 35 to 55 in good health, CMV-negative, and a related stem cell transplant donor. The chain carries TRBV7-9 and TRBJ2-3; 7 bases line up with TRBD2. The sequenced sample consisted of PBMCs. The CDR3 sequence: CASSSDRGVDTQYF. CDR3 coding DNA: TGTGCCAGCAGCTCCGACCGGGGGGTAGATACGCAGTATTTT.